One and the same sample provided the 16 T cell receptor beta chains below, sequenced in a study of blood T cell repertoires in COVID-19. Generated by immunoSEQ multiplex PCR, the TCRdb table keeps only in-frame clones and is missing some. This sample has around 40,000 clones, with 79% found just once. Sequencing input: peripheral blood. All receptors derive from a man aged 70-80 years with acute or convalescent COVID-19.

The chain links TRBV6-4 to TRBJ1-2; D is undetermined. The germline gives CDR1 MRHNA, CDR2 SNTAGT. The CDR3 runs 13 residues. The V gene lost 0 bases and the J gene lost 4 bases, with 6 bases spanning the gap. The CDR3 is CASSDSNGYGYTF. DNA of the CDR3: TGTGCCAGCAGTGACTCGAACGGCTATGGCTACACCTTC.

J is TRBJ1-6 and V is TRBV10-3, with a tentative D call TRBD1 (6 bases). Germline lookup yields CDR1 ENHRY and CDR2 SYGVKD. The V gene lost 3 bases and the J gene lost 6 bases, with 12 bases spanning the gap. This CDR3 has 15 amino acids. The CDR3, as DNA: TGTGCCATCAGTGAAGCCGGGGGGGCTAATTCACCCCTCCACTTT. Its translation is CAISEAGGANSPLHF.

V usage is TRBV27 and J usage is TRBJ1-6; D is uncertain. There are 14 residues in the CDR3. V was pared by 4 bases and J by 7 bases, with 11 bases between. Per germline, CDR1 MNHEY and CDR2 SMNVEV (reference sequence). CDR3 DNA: TGTGCCAGCAGTTACTATACGGGGAATTCACCCCTCCACTTT. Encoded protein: CASSYYTGNSPLHF.

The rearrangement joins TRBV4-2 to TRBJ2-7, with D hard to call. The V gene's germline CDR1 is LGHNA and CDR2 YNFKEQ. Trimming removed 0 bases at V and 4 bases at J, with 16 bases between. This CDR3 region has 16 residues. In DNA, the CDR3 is TGTGCCAGCAGCCAAGATCACGCGGCCCCCTTTTACGAGCAGTACTTC. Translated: CASSQDHAAPFYEQYF.

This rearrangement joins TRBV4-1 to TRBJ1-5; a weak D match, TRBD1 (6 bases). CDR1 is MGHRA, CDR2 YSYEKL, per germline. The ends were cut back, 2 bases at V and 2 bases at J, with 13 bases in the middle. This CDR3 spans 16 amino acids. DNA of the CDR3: TGCGCCAGCAGCCAACTACAGGGTAACGGCAATCAGCCCCAGCATTTT. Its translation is CASSQLQGNGNQPQHF.

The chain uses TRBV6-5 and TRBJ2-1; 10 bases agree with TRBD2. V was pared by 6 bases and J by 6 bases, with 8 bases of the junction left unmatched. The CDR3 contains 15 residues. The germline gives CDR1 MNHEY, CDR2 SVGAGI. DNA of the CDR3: TGTGCCAGCAGCCGACCCGTAGCGGGAGGCAATGAGCAGTTCTTC. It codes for CASSRPVAGGNEQFF.

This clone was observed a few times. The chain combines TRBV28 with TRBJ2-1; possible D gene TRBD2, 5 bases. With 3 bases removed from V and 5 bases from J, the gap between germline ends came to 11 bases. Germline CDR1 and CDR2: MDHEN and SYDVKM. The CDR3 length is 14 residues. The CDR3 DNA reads TGTGCCAGCAGTTTCCGCGGGTCCAACAATGAGCAGTTCTTC. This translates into CASSFRGSNNEQFF.

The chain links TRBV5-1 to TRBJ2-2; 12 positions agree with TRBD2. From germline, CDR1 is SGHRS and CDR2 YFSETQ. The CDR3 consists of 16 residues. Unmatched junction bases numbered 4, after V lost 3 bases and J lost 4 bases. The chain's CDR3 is CASSSRLAGATGELFF. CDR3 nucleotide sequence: TGCGCCAGCAGCTCAAGACTAGCGGGAGCCACCGGGGAGCTGTTTTTT. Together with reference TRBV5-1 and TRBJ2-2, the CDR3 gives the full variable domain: KAGVTQTPRYLIKTRGQQVTLSCSPISGHRSVSWYQQTPGQGLQFLFEYFSETQRNKGNFPGRFSGRQFSNSRSEMNVSTLELGDSALYLCASSSRLAGATGELFFGEGSRLTVL.

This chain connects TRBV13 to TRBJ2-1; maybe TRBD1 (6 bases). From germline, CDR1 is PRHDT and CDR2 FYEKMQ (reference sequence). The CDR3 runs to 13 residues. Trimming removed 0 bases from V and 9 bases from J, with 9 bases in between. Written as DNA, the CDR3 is TGTGCCAGCAGCTTAGGGCAGGGGTTTGAGCAGTTCTTC. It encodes CASSLGQGFEQFF.

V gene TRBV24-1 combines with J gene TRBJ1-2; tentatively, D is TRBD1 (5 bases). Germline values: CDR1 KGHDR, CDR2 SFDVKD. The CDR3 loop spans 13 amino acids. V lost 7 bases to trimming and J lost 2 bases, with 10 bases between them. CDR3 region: CATSTDSNYGYTF. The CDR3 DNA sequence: TGTGCCACCAGCACCGACAGCAACTATGGCTACACCTTC.

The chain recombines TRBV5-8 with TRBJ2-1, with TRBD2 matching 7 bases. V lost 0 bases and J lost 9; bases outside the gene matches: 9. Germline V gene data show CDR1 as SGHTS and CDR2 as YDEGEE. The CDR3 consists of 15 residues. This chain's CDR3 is CASSLGSGIASEQFF. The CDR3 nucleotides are TGTGCCAGCAGCTTGGGGAGCGGGATAGCAAGTGAGCAGTTCTTC.

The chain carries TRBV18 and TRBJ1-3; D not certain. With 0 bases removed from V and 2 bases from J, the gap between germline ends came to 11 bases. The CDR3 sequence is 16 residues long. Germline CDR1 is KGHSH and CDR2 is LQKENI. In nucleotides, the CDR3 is TGTGCCAGCTCACCACCAAGCGGGAGGCCTGGAAACACCATATATTTT. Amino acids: CASSPPSGRPGNTIYF.

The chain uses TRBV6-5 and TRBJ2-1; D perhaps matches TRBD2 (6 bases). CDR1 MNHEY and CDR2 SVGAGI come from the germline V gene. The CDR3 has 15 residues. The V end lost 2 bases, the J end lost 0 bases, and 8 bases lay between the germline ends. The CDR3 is CASSYSSGSYNEQFF. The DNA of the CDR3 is TGTGCCAGCAGTTACAGTAGCGGCTCCTACAATGAGCAGTTCTTC.

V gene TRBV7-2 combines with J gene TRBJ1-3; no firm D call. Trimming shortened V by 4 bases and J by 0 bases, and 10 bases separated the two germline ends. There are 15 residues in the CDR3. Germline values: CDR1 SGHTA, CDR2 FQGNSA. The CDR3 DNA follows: TGTGCCAGCAGCTCCCCGCGGGACTCTGGAAACACCATATATTTT. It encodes CASSSPRDSGNTIYF.

The CDR3 DNA follows: TGTGCCAGCAGCCTCCGACAGGGGAATCAGCCCCAGCATTTT. Encoded protein: CASSLRQGNQPQHF. The chain joins TRBV7-2 to TRBJ1-5, with 8 nucleotides matching TRBD1. With 5 bases clipped from V and 4 bases from J, the junction kept 4 bases outside the gene matches. The CDR3 is made up of 14 amino acids. In germline, CDR1 is SGHTA, CDR2 FQGNSA.

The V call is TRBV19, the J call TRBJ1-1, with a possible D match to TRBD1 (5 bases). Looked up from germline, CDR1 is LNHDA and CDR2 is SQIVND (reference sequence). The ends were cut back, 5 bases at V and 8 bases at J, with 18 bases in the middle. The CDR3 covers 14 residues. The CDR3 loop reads CASSAYPGAGEAFF. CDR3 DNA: TGTGCCAGTAGTGCCTACCCTGGGGCCGGCGAAGCTTTCTTT. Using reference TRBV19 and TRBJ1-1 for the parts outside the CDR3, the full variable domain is DGGITQSPKYLFRKEGQNVTLSCEQNLNHDAMYWYRQDPGQGLRLIYYSQIVNDFQKGDIAEGYSVSREKKESFPLTVTSAQKNPTAFYLCASSAYPGAGEAFFGQGTRLTVV.